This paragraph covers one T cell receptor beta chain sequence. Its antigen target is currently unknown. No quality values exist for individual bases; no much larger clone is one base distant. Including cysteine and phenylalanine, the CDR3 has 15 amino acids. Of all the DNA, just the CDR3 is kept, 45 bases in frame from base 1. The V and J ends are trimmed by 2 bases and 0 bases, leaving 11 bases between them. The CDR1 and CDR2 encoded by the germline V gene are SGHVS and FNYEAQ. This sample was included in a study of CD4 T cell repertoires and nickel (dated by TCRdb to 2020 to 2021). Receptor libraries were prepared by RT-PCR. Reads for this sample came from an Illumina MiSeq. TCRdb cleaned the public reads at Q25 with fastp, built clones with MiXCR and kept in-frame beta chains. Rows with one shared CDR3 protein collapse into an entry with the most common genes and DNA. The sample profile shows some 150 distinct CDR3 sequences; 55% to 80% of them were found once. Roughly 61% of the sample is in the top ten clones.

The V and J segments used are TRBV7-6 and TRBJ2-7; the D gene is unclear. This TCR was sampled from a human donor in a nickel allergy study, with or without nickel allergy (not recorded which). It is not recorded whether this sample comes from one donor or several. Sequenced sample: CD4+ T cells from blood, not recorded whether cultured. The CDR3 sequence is CASSLNPDNSYEQYF. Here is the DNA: TGTGCCAGCAGCTTAAACCCTGATAACTCCTACGAGCAGTACTTC.